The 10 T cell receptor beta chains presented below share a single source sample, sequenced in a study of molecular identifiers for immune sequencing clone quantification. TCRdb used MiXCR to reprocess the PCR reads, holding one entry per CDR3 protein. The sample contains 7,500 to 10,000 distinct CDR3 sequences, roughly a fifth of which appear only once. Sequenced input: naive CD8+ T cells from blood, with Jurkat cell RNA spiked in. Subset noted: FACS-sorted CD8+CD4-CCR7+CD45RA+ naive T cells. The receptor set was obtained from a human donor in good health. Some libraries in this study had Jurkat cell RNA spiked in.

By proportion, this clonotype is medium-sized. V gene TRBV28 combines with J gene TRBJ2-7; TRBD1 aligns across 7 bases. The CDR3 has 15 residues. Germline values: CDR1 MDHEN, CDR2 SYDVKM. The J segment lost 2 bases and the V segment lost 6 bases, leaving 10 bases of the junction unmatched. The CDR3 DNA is TGTGCCAGCAGCTCCCGGGACAGAGATACCTACGAGCAGTACTTC. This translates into CASSSRDRDTYEQYF.

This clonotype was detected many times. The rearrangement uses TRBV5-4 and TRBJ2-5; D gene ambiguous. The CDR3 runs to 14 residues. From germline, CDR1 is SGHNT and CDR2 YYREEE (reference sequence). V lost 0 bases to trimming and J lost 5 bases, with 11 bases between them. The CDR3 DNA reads TGTGCCAGCAGCTTGGCCACGGCGGAGGAGACCCAGTACTTC. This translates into CASSLATAEETQYF.

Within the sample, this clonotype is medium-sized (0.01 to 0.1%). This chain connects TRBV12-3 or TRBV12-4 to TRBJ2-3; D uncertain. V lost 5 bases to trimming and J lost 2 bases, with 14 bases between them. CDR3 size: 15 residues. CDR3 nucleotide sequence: TGTGCCAGCAGTCAGACCCCAAACCCCACAGATACGCAGTATTTT. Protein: CASSQTPNPTDTQYF.

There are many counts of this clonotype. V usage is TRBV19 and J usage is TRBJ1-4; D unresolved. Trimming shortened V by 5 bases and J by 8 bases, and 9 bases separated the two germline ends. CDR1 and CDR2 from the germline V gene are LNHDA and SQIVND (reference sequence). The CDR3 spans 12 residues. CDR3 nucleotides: TGTGCCAGTAGTGTGGACGACGAAAAACTGTTTTTT. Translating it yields CASSVDDEKLFF.

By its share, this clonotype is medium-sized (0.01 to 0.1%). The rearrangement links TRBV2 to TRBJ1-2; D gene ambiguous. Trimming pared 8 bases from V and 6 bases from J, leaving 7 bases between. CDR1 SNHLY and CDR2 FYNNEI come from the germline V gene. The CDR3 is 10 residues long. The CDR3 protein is CASEVNGYTF. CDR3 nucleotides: TGTGCCAGCGAGGTTAATGGCTACACCTTC.

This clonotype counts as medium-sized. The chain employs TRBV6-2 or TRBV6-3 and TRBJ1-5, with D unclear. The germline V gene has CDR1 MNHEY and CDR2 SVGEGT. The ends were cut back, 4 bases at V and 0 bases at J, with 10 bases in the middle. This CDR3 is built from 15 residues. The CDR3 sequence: CASSFQDGSNQPQHF. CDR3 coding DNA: TGTGCCAGCAGTTTCCAGGACGGTAGCAATCAGCCCCAGCATTTT.

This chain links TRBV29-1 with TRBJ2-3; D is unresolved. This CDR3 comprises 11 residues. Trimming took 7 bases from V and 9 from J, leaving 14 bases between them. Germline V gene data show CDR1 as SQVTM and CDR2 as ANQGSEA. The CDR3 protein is CSAPGPETQYF. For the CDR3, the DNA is TGCAGCGCTCCCGGGCCCGAGACGCAGTATTTT.

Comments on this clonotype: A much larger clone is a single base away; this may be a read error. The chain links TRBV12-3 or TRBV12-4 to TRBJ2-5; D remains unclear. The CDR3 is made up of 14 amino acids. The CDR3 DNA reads TGTGCCAGCAGCTTCCTGGGAAGCCAAGAGACCCTGTACTTC. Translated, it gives CASSFLGSQETLYF.

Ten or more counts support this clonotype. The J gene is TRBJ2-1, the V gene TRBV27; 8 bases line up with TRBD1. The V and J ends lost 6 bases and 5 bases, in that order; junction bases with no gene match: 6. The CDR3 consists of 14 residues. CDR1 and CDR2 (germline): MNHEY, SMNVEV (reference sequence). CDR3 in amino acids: CASSRTGRNNEQFF. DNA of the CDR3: TGTGCCAGCAGCCGGACAGGGCGTAACAATGAGCAGTTCTTC.

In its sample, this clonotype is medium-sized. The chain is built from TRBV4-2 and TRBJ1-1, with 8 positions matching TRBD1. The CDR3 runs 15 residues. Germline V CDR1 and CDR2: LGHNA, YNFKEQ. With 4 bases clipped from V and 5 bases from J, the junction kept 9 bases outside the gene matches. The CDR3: CASSPETGDWTEAFF. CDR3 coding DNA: TGTGCCAGCAGCCCAGAGACAGGGGATTGGACTGAAGCTTTCTTT.